This passage covers 15 T cell receptor beta chains from one sample sequenced in a study of T cell clonality in common variable immunodeficiency. Clones were read by immunoSEQ multiplex PCR, and TCRdb kept only the in-frame ones, dropping some. The table lists 50,000 to 60,000 clones, no singletons, with around 1.8% in the top ten. The sequencing sample was made of peripheral blood mononuclear cells. The source is a person aged 18 to 70 in good health.

This clone has ten or more counts. With the read ending 3 residues before the CDR3 end, the germline J gene is used to fill in that end. The chain has TRBV29-1 and TRBJ2-7; 7 bases map to TRBD1. The germline CDR1 and CDR2 sequences are SQVTM and ANQGSEA. CDR3 length equals 13 residues. The junction had 7 bases not matched to a gene; V was cut back by 5 bases and J by 3 bases. CDR3 sequence reads: CSVRLTGDYEQYF. The CDR3 DNA, read in part, is TGCAGCGTTAGATTAACAGGGGACTACGAG.

This clone was detected ten times or more. The read halts 3 residues ahead of the CDR3 end, with the missing end drawn from the germline J gene. The chain links TRBV20-1 to TRBJ2-5, with D perhaps matching TRBD2 (5 bases). The CDR3 length is 12 residues. V was clipped by 7 bases and J by 5 bases, with 14 bases between them. CDR1 DFQATT and CDR2 SNEGSKA come from the germline V gene (reference sequence). The part of the CDR3 DNA that was read is TGCAGTGTGGTTACTGCTAGCGAGACC. It is translated as CSVVTASET. The entire CDR3 reads CSVVTASETQYF.

This clone was observed at least ten times. The sequence runs out 3 residues before the end of the CDR3; the remainder is reconstructed from the germline J gene. The V and J genes are TRBV7-6 and TRBJ2-3, with 7 bases fitting TRBD2. Germline values: CDR1 SGHVS, CDR2 FNYEAQ. The CDR3 has 16 residues. V lost 1 base, J lost 3 bases, and 7 bases stayed unmatched. The covered CDR3 bases are TGTGCCAGCAGCTTAGATTTGGCTAGCGGAACAGATACG. Protein product: CASSLDLASGTDT. The full CDR3 reads CASSLDLASGTDTQYF.

This clone was observed at least ten times. The sequenced CDR3 bases are TGTGCCATCAGTGAGTCGATTTCCCGGTCTAGCGGAGAAGAGACC. Protein product: CAISESISRSSGEET. The entire CDR3 protein is CAISESISRSSGEETQYF. This chain joins TRBV10-3 and TRBJ2-5, with 7 positions matching TRBD2. Coverage ceases 3 residues before the CDR3 finishes, and the germline J gene fills in the end. The CDR3 loop spans 18 amino acids. Germline V gene data show CDR1 as ENHRY and CDR2 as SYGVKD. Trimming removed 0 bases from V and 3 bases from J; junction bases left unmatched: 13.

This clone was detected ten times or more. Read data end 3 residues before the CDR3 end; the end is taken from the germline J gene. The chain has TRBV5-1 and TRBJ2-1; D call uncertain. The germline CDR1 and CDR2 sequences are SGHRS and YFSETQ. V dropped 0 bases and J dropped 5 bases, with 9 bases sitting between them. CDR3 size: 14 residues. The part of the CDR3 DNA that was read is TGCGCCAGCAGCTTGGGACATCGAAACAATGAG. It encodes CASSLGHRNNE. The whole CDR3 region reads CASSLGHRNNEQFF.

This clone was detected ten times or more. The read ends 3 residues shy of where the CDR3 ends; the end is completed using the germline J gene. This chain joins TRBV18 and TRBJ2-7; possibly TRBD1 for D (6 bases). CDR1 is KGHSH and CDR2 is LQKENI in the germline V gene. V gave up 4 bases and J gave up 2 bases, with 12 bases separating them. This CDR3 is 14 amino acids long. CDR3 loop: CASSQTTGPYEQYF. The part of the CDR3 DNA that was read is TGTGCCAGCTCACAGACGACAGGACCCTACGAG.

This clone was counted many times. The CDR3 end is not reached by the read, which stops 3 residues before it; the germline J gene fills it in. The V call is TRBV5-6, the J call TRBJ2-3; 11 bases agree with TRBD2. The V gene's germline CDR1 is SGHDT and CDR2 YYEEEE. V lost 10 bases and J lost 3; bases outside the gene matches: 7. The CDR3 sequence is 14 residues long. CDR3 in amino acids: CAGGTSGRTDTQYF. Incomplete CDR3 DNA: TGTGCCGGGGGAACTAGCGGGAGAACAGATACG.

With regard to this clone: The read comes to an end 3 residues before the CDR3 does, leaving the germline J gene to fill in the end. The chain employs TRBV19 and TRBJ1-5; maybe TRBD1 (5 bases). Per the germline V gene, CDR1 is LNHDA and CDR2 is SQIVND (reference sequence). V lost 3 bases and J 2 bases, leaving 11 bases between the germline ends. The CDR3 has 15 residues. The CDR3 loop reads CASSIRGSGNQPQHF. The DNA read from the CDR3 is TGTGCCAGTAGTATTCGGGGGAGCGGCAATCAGCCC.

This clone was recorded many times. The read is 3 residues too short to cover the CDR3 end, so that end is filled in from the germline J gene. The gene calls are TRBV6-2 or TRBV6-3 and TRBJ1-1; possibly TRBD1 for D (5 bases). This CDR3 is 16 amino acids long. CDR1 MNHEY and CDR2 SVGEGT come from the germline V gene. Deletions cut 4 bases from V and 0 bases from J, with 15 bases between. The CDR3: CASSFGGGVMNTEAFF. Incomplete CDR3 DNA: TGTGCCAGCAGTTTCGGGGGGGGTGTAATGAACACTGAA.

This clone was counted at least ten times. Read coverage stops 3 residues before the CDR3 terminus; the germline J gene supplies the remainder. The chain carries TRBV7-8 and TRBJ2-4; D may be TRBD1 (6 bases). Per germline, CDR1 SGHVS and CDR2 FQNEAQ. Between the trimmed V and J ends, which lost 4 bases and 0 bases, there was a span of 13 bases. This CDR3 region has 16 residues. The CDR3 bases that were read are TGTGCCAGCAGCTCCGGACAGTTGCTAGCCAAAAACATT. It codes for CASSSGQLLAKNI. The complete CDR3 sequence is CASSSGQLLAKNIQYF. Using reference TRBV7-8 and TRBJ2-4 for the parts outside the CDR3, the full variable domain is GAGVSQSPRYKVAKRGQDVALRCDPISGHVSLFWYQQALGQGPEFLTYFQNEAQLDKSGLPSDRFFAERPEGSVSTLKIQRTQQEDSAVYLCASSSGQLLAKNIQYFGAGTRLSVL.

Many counts were recorded for this clone. One junction end disagrees with the germline gene, perhaps due to a read error. The read gets to within 3 residues of the CDR3 end, and the germline J gene fills in the rest. The chain links TRBV4-2 to TRBJ1-3; D remains unclear. Germline V lookup: CDR1 LGHNA, CDR2 YNFKEQ. The CDR3 totals 14 residues. Partial CDR3 DNA: TGCGCCAGCAGCCAAGGCGGGAGATCGGACACC. It encodes CASSQGGRSDT. The CDR3 in its entirety is CASSQGGRSDTIYF.

This clone came up many times. The read finishes 3 residues shy of the CDR3 end, and the germline J gene is used to complete it. The genes are TRBV20-1 and TRBJ1-6; weak D call: TRBD1 (5 bases). Germline V gives CDR1 DFQATT, CDR2 SNEGSKA (reference sequence). The V end was cut by 2 bases, the J end by 6 bases, with 8 bases between. This CDR3 comprises 13 residues. The DNA read from the CDR3 is TGCAGTGCTAGACAGGGATCTAATTCACCC. Amino acids: CSARQGSNSP. The entire CDR3 sequence reads CSARQGSNSPLHF.

This clone showed up many times. The part of the CDR3 DNA that was read is TGTGCCAGCAGTTACTCGAAAGAGGACAGGAGCTCCTACGAG. Its protein is CASSYSKEDRSSYE. From start to end, the CDR3 is CASSYSKEDRSSYEQYF. This chain links TRBV6-2 or TRBV6-3 with TRBJ2-7, with 7 positions matching TRBD1. The CDR3 end is not reached by the read, which stops 3 residues before it; the germline J gene fills it in. Trimming removed 0 bases from V and 0 bases from J; junction bases left unmatched: 8. Germline V gene data show CDR1 as MNHEY and CDR2 as SVGEGT. CDR3 length: 17 amino acids.

This clone was seen at least ten times. The CDR3 goes on 3 residues after the read ends, and that part is filled in from the germline J gene. This rearrangement joins TRBV20-1 to TRBJ2-1; 11 bases are shared with TRBD2. The V gene end was trimmed by 0 bases and the J gene end by 3 bases; junction bases not matched to a gene: 1. Germline V CDR1 and CDR2: DFQATT, SNEGSKA (reference sequence). This CDR3 has 15 amino acids. The CDR3 here is CSARDLAGGYNEQFF. CDR3 DNA, as far as it was read: TGCAGTGCTAGAGATCTAGCGGGAGGCTACAATGAG.

This clone was observed at least ten times. The read ends 3 residues shy of where the CDR3 ends; the end is completed using the germline J gene. The chain uses TRBV5-1 and TRBJ2-5; a weak D match, TRBD1 (7 bases). Germline V CDR1 and CDR2: SGHRS, YFSETQ. V lost 1 base to trimming and J lost 5 bases, with 12 bases between them. The CDR3 extends over 14 amino acids. The sequenced part of the CDR3 DNA is TGCGCCAGCAGCTTGCAGGGGGAGGAGGAGACC. The encoded protein is CASSLQGEEET. The entire CDR3 is CASSLQGEEETQYF.